The 29 T cell receptor beta chains reported below all come from one sample, sequenced in a study of T cell responses to AZD1222 COVID-19 vaccine. Libraries were prepared by immunoSEQ multiplex PCR; TCRdb keeps only in-frame clonotypes and omits some of them. The profile covers about 170,000 clones, with roughly 92% appearing a single time and around 1.5% taken by the ten largest. Sample: peripheral blood, taken on day 0 of AZD1222 vaccination. The receptors come from an adult in good health.

The sample holds a few counts of this clone. The rearrangement uses TRBV12-5 and TRBJ1-1, with unresolved D. Trimming cost V 3 bases and J 0 bases, with 8 bases left between them. Looked up from germline, CDR1 is LGHNT and CDR2 is FRNRAP. This CDR3 contains 14 residues. CDR3 amino acids: CASGFPLLNTEAFF. The CDR3 DNA sequence: TGTGCTAGTGGTTTCCCCCTTCTGAACACTGAAGCTTTCTTT.

The J gene is TRBJ1-5, the V gene TRBV5-1; TRBD1 matches 8 bases. The CDR3 covers 15 residues. Germline-derived CDR1 and CDR2 are SGHRS and YFSETQ. The V segment lost 4 bases and the J segment 2 bases; nucleotides outside the gene matches: 5. The CDR3 sequence is CASSPTGAGNQPQHF. The CDR3 nucleotides are TGCGCCAGCAGCCCGACAGGGGCTGGCAATCAGCCCCAGCATTTT. Full variable domain (remainder filled in from reference TRBV5-1 and TRBJ1-5): KAGVTQTPRYLIKTRGQQVTLSCSPISGHRSVSWYQQTPGQGLQFLFEYFSETQRNKGNFPGRFSGRQFSNSRSEMNVSTLELGDSALYLCASSPTGAGNQPQHFGDGTRLSIL.

J is TRBJ2-7 and V is TRBV27; TRBD2 matches 8 bases. V was clipped by 10 bases and J by 2 bases; unmatched bases: 13. Germline V gives CDR1 MNHEY, CDR2 SMNVEV (reference sequence). The CDR3 is made up of 15 amino acids. The chain's CDR3 is CATSSLDGRAYEQYF. The CDR3 DNA reads TGTGCCACCAGCTCCCTTGACGGGAGGGCCTACGAGCAGTACTTC.

The chain links TRBV5-1 to TRBJ2-3; 8 bases are shared with TRBD2. This CDR3 region has 16 residues. Germline-derived CDR1 and CDR2 are SGHRS and YFSETQ. V lost 4 bases, J lost 3 bases, and 10 bases stayed unmatched. The CDR3 sequence: CASSLGTRIRTDTQYF. CDR3 nucleotides: TGCGCCAGCAGCCTCGGGACTAGAATTAGGACAGATACGCAGTATTTT.

V is TRBV6-5 and J is TRBJ2-3; D is unresolved. CDR1 MNHEY and CDR2 SVGAGI come from the germline V gene. V was trimmed by 6 bases and J by 3 bases, leaving 7 bases between them. CDR3 length: 12 residues. The CDR3 spells CASRTLTDTQYF. The CDR3 DNA sequence: TGTGCCAGCAGAACACTGACAGATACGCAGTATTTT.

The chain is built from TRBV6-5 and TRBJ1-6, with TRBD1 identical over 7 bases. The CDR3 is 15 residues long. V was pared by 7 bases and J by 7 bases, with 10 bases of the junction left unmatched. Germline V lookup: CDR1 MNHEY, CDR2 SVGAGI. The CDR3 is CASTHRSRGNSPLHF. In DNA form, the CDR3 reads TGTGCCAGCACCCATCGGTCCAGGGGGAATTCACCCCTCCACTTT.

This chain uses TRBV3-1 (or the pseudogene TRBV3-2) with TRBJ2-1, with 7 bases matching TRBD2. Germline trimming cut 1 base from V and 6 bases from J; bases unmatched to any gene: 9. The CDR3 loop spans 16 amino acids. The V gene's germline CDR1 is LGHDT and CDR2 YNNKEL (reference sequence). This chain's CDR3 is CASSQGGSGKANEQFF. The CDR3 coding sequence is TGTGCCAGCAGCCAAGGGGGAAGCGGGAAGGCCAATGAGCAGTTCTTC.

The CDR3 nucleotides read TGTGCCACCAGTGATTTGTATAACACCATATATTTT. This translates into CATSDLYNTIYF. The chain joins TRBV24-1 to TRBJ1-3, with D hard to call. This CDR3 spans 12 amino acids. V lost 0 bases and J 7 bases, leaving 3 bases between the germline ends. Per the germline V gene, CDR1 is KGHDR and CDR2 is SFDVKD.

This sequence joins TRBV24-1 and TRBJ1-5, with D hard to call. Trimming shortened V by 3 bases and J by 0 bases, and 5 bases separated the two germline ends. Per the germline V gene, CDR1 is KGHDR and CDR2 is SFDVKD. This CDR3 contains 14 residues. As DNA, the CDR3 is TGTGCCACCAGTGATGGACTTAGCAATCAGCCCCAGCATTTT. Its translation is CATSDGLSNQPQHF.

The CDR3 coding sequence is TGTGCCAGCAGCGCCGAGGTGTCAACTAATGAAAAACTGTTTTTT. Its translation is CASSAEVSTNEKLFF. The rearrangement joins TRBV5-4 to TRBJ1-4, with D hard to call. Germline loops: CDR1 SGHNT, CDR2 YYREEE (reference sequence). This CDR3 is 15 amino acids long. Trimming shortened V by 4 bases and J by 0 bases, and 10 bases separated the two germline ends.

The CDR3 is CASSLGWNSIYGYTF. CDR3 nucleotide sequence: TGTGCCAGCAGCTTAGGGTGGAACAGTATCTATGGCTACACCTTC. This chain connects TRBV7-2 to TRBJ1-2; D uncertain. CDR3 size: 15 residues. The V end was cut by 1 base, the J end by 4 bases, with 13 bases between. The germline gives CDR1 SGHTA, CDR2 FQGNSA.

V and J are TRBV7-2 and TRBJ2-2; TRBD1 is a possible D gene (5 bases). Germline V lookup: CDR1 SGHTA, CDR2 FQGNSA. The CDR3 loop spans 15 amino acids. Between the trimmed V and J ends, which lost 5 bases and 4 bases, there was a span of 14 bases. The CDR3 protein is CASSVTRQSTGELFF. The CDR3, as DNA: TGTGCCAGCAGCGTAACCCGACAGTCCACCGGGGAGCTGTTTTTT.

The chain couples TRBV15 to TRBJ1-3, with D uncertain. Deletions cut 0 bases from V and 0 bases from J, with 3 bases between. The CDR3 sequence is 14 residues long. Germline V lookup: CDR1 LNHNV, CDR2 YYDKDF (reference sequence). In DNA form, the CDR3 reads TGTGCCACCAGCAGAGACTTCTCTGGAAACACCATATATTTT. It translates to CATSRDFSGNTIYF.

This clone was picked up one time. The chain links TRBV5-1 to TRBJ1-1; 9 bases are shared with TRBD1. The CDR3 contains 13 residues. Trimming removed 9 bases from V and 3 bases from J; junction bases left unmatched: 6. Germline-derived CDR1 and CDR2 are SGHRS and YFSETQ. CDR3: CATSGTGHTEAFF. CDR3 bases: TGCGCCACCTCCGGGACAGGGCACACTGAAGCTTTCTTT.

V usage is TRBV20-1 and J usage is TRBJ2-2; tentatively, D is TRBD1 (5 bases). CDR3 length: 15 residues. V was trimmed by 3 bases and J by 1 base, leaving 12 bases between them. Germline V gives CDR1 DFQATT, CDR2 SNEGSKA (reference sequence). DNA for the CDR3: TGCAGTGCTAGTTGGGGCAGGCGGAACACCGGGGAGCTGTTTTTT. Encoded protein: CSASWGRRNTGELFF.

The chain carries TRBV7-2 and TRBJ2-3, with D uncertain. The V end lost 1 base, the J end lost 0 bases, and 8 bases lay between the germline ends. There are 15 residues in the CDR3. Germline V CDR1 and CDR2: SGHTA, FQGNSA. DNA of the CDR3: TGTGCCAGCAGCTTAGGAGCCCTAAGCACAGATACGCAGTATTTT. As protein: CASSLGALSTDTQYF.

This rearrangement joins TRBV7-6 to TRBJ2-2, with D unresolved. V dropped 0 bases and J dropped 5 bases, with 13 bases sitting between them. CDR3 length equals 16 residues. Per germline, CDR1 SGHVS and CDR2 FNYEAQ. CDR3 loop: CASSLAARMGTGELFF. As DNA, the CDR3 is TGTGCCAGCAGCTTAGCTGCTAGGATGGGGACCGGGGAGCTGTTTTTT.

The chain has TRBV19 and TRBJ2-7, with a weak D call TRBD2 (5 bases). Germline V gene data show CDR1 as LNHDA and CDR2 as SQIVND (reference sequence). The CDR3 contains 17 residues. Trimming cost V 6 bases and J 3 bases, with 24 bases left between them. CDR3 sequence: CASRGVPSVGTGYEQYF. The CDR3 DNA follows: TGTGCCAGTAGGGGAGTCCCCTCGGTTGGAACCGGCTACGAGCAGTACTTC.

This sequence joins TRBV6-5 and TRBJ2-7; TRBD1 agrees at 9 bases. The germline V gene has CDR1 MNHEY and CDR2 SVGAGI. V trimming: 7 bases; J trimming: 6 bases; junction bases outside the gene matches: 10. The CDR3 totals 14 residues. The CDR3 here is CASTEYRGRAEQYF. In DNA, the CDR3 is TGTGCCAGCACGGAATACAGGGGGCGAGCCGAGCAGTACTTC.

The chain is built from TRBV19 and TRBJ1-5; tentatively, D is TRBD1 (6 bases). V lost 8 bases and J lost 9, with 17 bases in between. Germline lookup yields CDR1 LNHDA and CDR2 SQIVND (reference sequence). CDR3 length: 13 amino acids. The CDR3 DNA reads TGTGCCAGTTCCCCAGGGGACCCCTGGCCCCAGCATTTT. This gives the protein CASSPGDPWPQHF. Together with reference TRBV19 and TRBJ1-5, the CDR3 gives the full variable domain: DGGITQSPKYLFRKEGQNVTLSCEQNLNHDAMYWYRQDPGQGLRLIYYSQIVNDFQKGDIAEGYSVSREKKESFPLTVTSAQKNPTAFYLCASSPGDPWPQHFGDGTRLSIL.

This sequence joins TRBV5-1 and TRBJ1-5; D is perhaps TRBD1 (6 bases). Trimming pared 0 bases from V and 1 base from J, leaving 11 bases between. The CDR3 is 16 residues long. Germline V lookup: CDR1 SGHRS, CDR2 YFSETQ. In nucleotides, the CDR3 is TGCGCCAGCAGCTTGGGACACACAGGGAGCAATCAGCCCCAGCATTTT. This sequence encodes CASSLGHTGSNQPQHF.

About this clone: Its ends do not fully match the called genes, so a read error is possible. The gene calls are TRBV28 and TRBJ1-3; D unresolved. The CDR3 runs to 11 residues. Germline lookup yields CDR1 MDHEN and CDR2 SYDVKM. The CDR3: CAGRSGNTIYF. CDR3 DNA sequence: TGTGCCGGCAGGTCTGGAAACACCATATATTTT.

V and J are TRBV5-1 and TRBJ2-2; 9 bases match TRBD1. Germline CDR1 SGHRS, CDR2 YFSETQ. J was trimmed by 4 bases and V by 4 bases; bases with no gene match: 8. The CDR3 has 16 residues. This CDR3 reads CASSTGQGVGTGELFF. As DNA, the CDR3 is TGCGCCAGCAGCACGGGACAGGGAGTGGGCACCGGGGAGCTGTTTTTT. Supplemented by reference TRBV5-1 and TRBJ2-2, the full variable domain reads KAGVTQTPRYLIKTRGQQVTLSCSPISGHRSVSWYQQTPGQGLQFLFEYFSETQRNKGNFPGRFSGRQFSNSRSEMNVSTLELGDSALYLCASSTGQGVGTGELFFGEGSRLTVL.

The V and J genes are TRBV28 and TRBJ1-5, with D unresolved. The V gene's germline CDR1 is MDHEN and CDR2 SYDVKM. Trimming stripped 1 base from V and 0 bases from J, with 4 bases between. The CDR3 has 14 residues. The CDR3 DNA follows: TGTGCCAGCAGTTTATTGAATAGCAATCAGCCCCAGCATTTT. Residues: CASSLLNSNQPQHF.

The V and J genes are TRBV6-5 and TRBJ1-1; D is undetermined. CDR1 MNHEY and CDR2 SVGAGI come from the germline V gene. The CDR3 contains 14 residues. V shed 2 bases and J shed 5 bases, with 12 bases lying between them. In DNA, the CDR3 is TGTGCCAGCAGTTACCTCCGGGCAGGTACTGAAGCTTTCTTT. It specifies CASSYLRAGTEAFF.

The chain links TRBV3-1 (or the pseudogene TRBV3-2) to TRBJ2-7, with D tentatively TRBD1 or TRBD2 (5 bases each). The V end was cut by 4 bases, the J end by 5 bases, with 18 bases between. The CDR3 is 15 amino acids. In germline, CDR1 is LGHDT, CDR2 YNNKEL (reference sequence). CDR3 coding DNA: TGTGCCAGCAGCCCCCCCCGGGGCGGTAGAAACGAGCAGTACTTC. Protein product: CASSPPRGGRNEQYF.

DNA for the CDR3: TGTGCCAGCAGCCGAGCCAAGGGCAGGGGCGCCTACGAGCAGTACTTC. Translated, it gives CASSRAKGRGAYEQYF. The chain links TRBV4-2 to TRBJ2-7, with a tentative D call TRBD1 (6 bases). CDR1 LGHNA and CDR2 YNFKEQ come from the germline V gene. V lost 4 bases and J lost 2, with 18 bases in between. CDR3 size: 16 residues.

The CDR3 coding sequence is TGTGCCAGCAGTGGCAGCAGGAATGAAAAACTGTTTTTT. It translates to CASSGSRNEKLFF. The chain is built from TRBV25-1 and TRBJ1-4; D call uncertain. Germline-derived CDR1 and CDR2 are MGHDK and SYGVNS. This CDR3 is built from 13 residues. Trimming pared 4 bases from V and 5 bases from J, leaving 8 bases between.

The chain uses TRBV7-3 and TRBJ2-1, with 13 bases that match TRBD2. The J segment lost 0 bases and the V segment lost 5 bases, leaving 10 bases of the junction unmatched. This CDR3 comprises 19 residues. In germline, CDR1 is SGHTA, CDR2 FQGTGA. This CDR3 is CASSPQGLAGLYSYNEQFF. CDR3 bases: TGTGCCAGCAGCCCCCAGGGACTAGCGGGACTATACTCCTACAATGAGCAGTTCTTC.